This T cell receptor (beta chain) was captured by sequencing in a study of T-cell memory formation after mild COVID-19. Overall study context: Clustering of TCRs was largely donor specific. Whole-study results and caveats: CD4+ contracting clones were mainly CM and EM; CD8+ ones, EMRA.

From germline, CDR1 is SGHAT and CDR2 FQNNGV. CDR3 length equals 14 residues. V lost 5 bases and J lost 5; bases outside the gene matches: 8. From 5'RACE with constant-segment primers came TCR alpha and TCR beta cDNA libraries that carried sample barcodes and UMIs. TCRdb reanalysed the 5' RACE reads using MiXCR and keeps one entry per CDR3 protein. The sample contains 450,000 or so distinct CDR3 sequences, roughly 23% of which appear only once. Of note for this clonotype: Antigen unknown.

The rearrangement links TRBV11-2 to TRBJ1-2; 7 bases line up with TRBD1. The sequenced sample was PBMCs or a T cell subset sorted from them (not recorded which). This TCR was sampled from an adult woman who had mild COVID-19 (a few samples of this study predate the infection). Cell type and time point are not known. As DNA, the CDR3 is TGTGCCAGCAGCGCCCTCGGACAGGAGTATGGCTACACCTTC. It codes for CASSALGQEYGYTF.